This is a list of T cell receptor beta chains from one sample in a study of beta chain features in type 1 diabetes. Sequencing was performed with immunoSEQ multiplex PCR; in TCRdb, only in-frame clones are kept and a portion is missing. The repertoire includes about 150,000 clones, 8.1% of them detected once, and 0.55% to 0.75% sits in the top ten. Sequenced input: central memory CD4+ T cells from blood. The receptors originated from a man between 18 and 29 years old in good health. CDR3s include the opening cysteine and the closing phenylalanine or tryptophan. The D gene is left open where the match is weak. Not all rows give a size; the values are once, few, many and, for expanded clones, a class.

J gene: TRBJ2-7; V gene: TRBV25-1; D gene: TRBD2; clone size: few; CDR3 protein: CASSRDGGLGTGEQYF; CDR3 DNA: TGTGCCAGCAGTCGAGACGGGGGGTTAGGTACCGGCGAGCAGTACTTC
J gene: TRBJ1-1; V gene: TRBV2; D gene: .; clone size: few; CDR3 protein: CASREGTEAFF; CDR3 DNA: TGTGCCAGCAGGGAGGGGACTGAAGCTTTCTTT
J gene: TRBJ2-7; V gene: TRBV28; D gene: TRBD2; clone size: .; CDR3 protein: CASSLSGGFYEQYF; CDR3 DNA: TGTGCCAGCAGTTTATCGGGGGGGTTCTACGAGCAGTACTTC
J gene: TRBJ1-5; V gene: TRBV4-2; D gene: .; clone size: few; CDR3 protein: CASSLNVGGQPQHF; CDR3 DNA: TGTGCCAGCAGCCTTAATGTTGGAGGTCAGCCCCAGCATTTT
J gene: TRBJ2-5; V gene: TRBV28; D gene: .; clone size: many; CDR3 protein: CASSFRRGDRRHKETQYF; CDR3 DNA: TGTGCCAGCAGTTTTCGGCGGGGGGACAGAAGACACAAAGAGACCCAGTACTTC
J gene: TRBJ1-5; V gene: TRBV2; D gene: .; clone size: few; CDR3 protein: CASNKQGGGNQPQHF; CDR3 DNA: TGTGCCAGCAATAAACAGGGTGGCGGCAATCAGCCCCAGCATTTT
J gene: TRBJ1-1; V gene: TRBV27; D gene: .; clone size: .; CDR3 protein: CASTVTGSTTEAFF; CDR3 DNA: TGTGCCAGCACTGTGACAGGTTCTACCACTGAAGCTTTCTTT
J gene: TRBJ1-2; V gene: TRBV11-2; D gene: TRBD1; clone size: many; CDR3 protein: CASSVGQGKGYGYTF; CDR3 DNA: TGTGCCAGCAGCGTTGGACAGGGAAAAGGATATGGCTACACCTTC
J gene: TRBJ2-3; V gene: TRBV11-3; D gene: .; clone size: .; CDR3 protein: CASSLGRGSTDTQYF; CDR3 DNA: TGTGCCAGCAGCTTAGGTCGCGGGAGCACAGATACGCAGTATTTT
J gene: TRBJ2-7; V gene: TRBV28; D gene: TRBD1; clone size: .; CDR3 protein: CASRGTGGSYEQYF; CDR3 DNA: TGTGCCAGCAGAGGGACAGGGGGCTCCTACGAGCAGTACTTC
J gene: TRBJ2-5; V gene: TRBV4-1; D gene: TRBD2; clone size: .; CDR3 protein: CASSQESVGSGRRETQYF; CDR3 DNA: TGCGCCAGCAGCCAAGAAAGTGTGGGTAGCGGGAGGAGGGAGACCCAGTACTTC
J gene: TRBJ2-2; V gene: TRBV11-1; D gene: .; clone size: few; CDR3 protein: CASSLNGASNTGELFF; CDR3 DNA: TGTGCCAGCAGCTTAAATGGGGCATCGAACACCGGGGAGCTGTTTTTT
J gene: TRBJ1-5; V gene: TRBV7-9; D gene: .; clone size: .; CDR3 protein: CASSHVGYPDQPQHF; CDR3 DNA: TGTGCCAGCAGCCACGTCGGGTACCCCGATCAGCCCCAGCATTTT
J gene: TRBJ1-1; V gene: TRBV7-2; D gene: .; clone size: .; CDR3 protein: CASSSRQIRGTEAFF; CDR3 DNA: TGTGCCAGCAGCTCCCGACAGATCCGAGGCACTGAAGCTTTCTTT
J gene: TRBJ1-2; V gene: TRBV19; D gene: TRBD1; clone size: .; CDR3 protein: CASSISPDRGHGYTF; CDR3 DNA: TGTGCCAGTAGTATCTCACCGGACAGGGGCCATGGCTACACCTTC